This TCR beta chain was identified during a study of Tregs in tolerant kidney transplant recipients. The method was immunoSEQ multiplex PCR; TCRdb's version includes in-frame clones alone and lacks a portion of them. This table holds 90,000 to 120,000 clones, around 87% found once. Unmatched junction bases numbered 7, after V lost 5 bases and J lost 2 bases. The CDR3 runs 15 residues. Germline lookup yields CDR1 MNHNY and CDR2 SVGAGI (reference sequence). The rearrangement joins TRBV6-6 to TRBJ2-3; 7 nucleotides align to TRBD1. The sample was CD4+ T cells from blood, taken before the transplant. The sequence was collected from a human donor who received a combined kidney and bone marrow transplant. Here the CDR3 reads CASSKGDSNTDTQYF. CDR3 sequence (DNA): TGTGCCAGCAGTAAGGGGGACAGTAACACAGATACGCAGTATTTT.